Listed below are T cell receptor beta chains from one sample, sequenced in a study of T cell responses to AZD1222 COVID-19 vaccine. The data were produced by immunoSEQ multiplex PCR, yet TCRdb's version contains in-frame clones alone and is incomplete. This table has 80,000 to 100,000 clones, about 90% appearing once. Sample: peripheral blood, taken 28 days after the second AZD1222 dose. These receptors originate from an adult who received the AZD1222 COVID-19 vaccine. CDR3s include the opening cysteine and the closing phenylalanine or tryptophan. Each record gives: D gene, CDR3 length, clone size, J gene, V gene, CDR3 protein, CDR3 DNA. The D gene is left open where the match is weak. Clone size is stated in some rows and not others, as once, few, many or a class when expanded.

>.|11|.|TRBJ1-2|TRBV7-9
CASRLGDGYTF
TGTGCCAGTCGGTTGGGAGATGGCTACACCTTC
>.|14|once|TRBJ1-1|TRBV6-6
CASSYGQLNTEAFF
TGTGCCAGCAGTTACGGCCAGTTGAACACTGAAGCTTTCTTT
>TRBD1|15|.|TRBJ1-6|TRBV2
CASATWTGSRSPLHF
TGTGCCAGCGCGACCTGGACAGGCAGTCGTTCACCCCTCCACTTT
>.|11|.|TRBJ2-7|TRBV7-9
CASSLIHEQYF
TGTGCCAGCAGCTTAATACACGAGCAGTACTTC
>.|15|once|TRBJ1-5|TRBV6-5
CASSPREVSNQPQHF
TGTGCCAGCAGCCCCAGGGAGGTAAGCAATCAGCCCCAGCATTTT
>.|13|once|TRBJ2-2|TRBV3-1/TRBV3-2
CASTPGVSGELFF
TGTGCCAGCACCCCCGGGGTATCCGGGGAGCTGTTTTTT
>.|14|once|TRBJ1-2|TRBV5-1
CASSLDQGSYGYTF
TGCGCCAGCAGCTTGGATCAGGGGAGCTATGGCTACACCTTC
>TRBD1|15|.|TRBJ1-5|TRBV29-1
CSVQVGTGGDQPQHF
TGCAGCGTCCAAGTAGGGACAGGGGGCGATCAGCCCCAGCATTTT
>TRBD2|18|.|TRBJ2-4|TRBV2
CASRRLAGGAVAKNIQYF
TGTGCCAGCAGGCGACTAGCGGGAGGGGCCGTTGCCAAAAACATTCAGTACTTC
>.|16|.|TRBJ1-5|TRBV7-9
CASSQGLGDSNQPQHF
TGTGCCAGCAGCCAGGGGCTAGGGGATAGCAATCAGCCCCAGCATTTT
>.|13|.|TRBJ1-1|TRBV11-2
CASSFSENTEAFF
TGTGCCAGCAGCTTCTCAGAGAACACTGAAGCTTTCTTT
>TRBD1|12|.|TRBJ1-1|TRBV29-1
CSADRENTEAFF
TGCAGCGCGGACAGGGAGAACACTGAAGCTTTCTTT
>.|13|.|TRBJ1-6|TRBV18
CATGAGLNSPLHF
TGTGCCACCGGGGCAGGGCTTAATTCACCCCTCCACTTT
>.|14|.|TRBJ2-3|TRBV5-1
CASTRGEPTDTQYF
TGCGCCAGCACGAGAGGGGAGCCCACAGATACGCAGTATTTT
>.|15|.|TRBJ2-2|TRBV7-8
CASSSARHRTGELFF
TGTGCCAGCAGCTCCGCACGACACCGGACCGGGGAGCTGTTTTTT
>TRBD2|16|.|TRBJ2-2|TRBV6-2/TRBV6-3
CASSRSGLARTGELFF
TGTGCCAGCAGCCGATCGGGACTAGCGAGAACCGGGGAGCTGTTTTTT
>.|17|few|TRBJ2-1|TRBV11-2
CASSLEFGVMSTNEQFF
TGTGCCAGCAGCTTAGAGTTTGGGGTTATGAGTACCAATGAGCAGTTCTTC
>.|15|once|TRBJ1-6|TRBV3-1/TRBV3-2
CASSLRGGGNSPLHF
TGTGCCAGCAGCTTGCGGGGCGGGGGTAATTCACCCCTCCACTTT
>.|14|.|TRBJ1-6|TRBV28
CASSLINHNSPLHF
TGTGCCAGCAGTTTAATTAACCATAATTCACCCCTCCACTTT
>TRBD1|13|.|TRBJ2-7|TRBV20-1
CSARDRAGYEQYF
TGCAGTGCTCGTGACAGGGCGGGCTACGAGCAGTACTTC
>.|13|once|TRBJ1-2|TRBV19
CASSISPGDGYTF
TGTGCCAGTAGTATCAGCCCAGGAGATGGCTACACCTTC
>TRBD1|16|.|TRBJ1-1|TRBV6-2/TRBV6-3
CASSSGQGVPNTEAFF
TGTGCCAGCAGTTCTGGACAGGGGGTCCCGAACACTGAAGCTTTCTTT
>TRBD1|16|.|TRBJ1-1|TRBV7-2
CASSFGDRLVTVEAFF
TGTGCCAGCAGCTTCGGGGACAGGTTGGTTACAGTTGAAGCTTTCTTT
>.|13|.|TRBJ1-3|TRBV28
CASSSVPRNTIYF
TGTGCCAGCAGTTCCGTCCCGAGAAACACCATATATTTT